The 23 T cell receptor beta chains listed next were all sequenced from one sample in a study of breast tumors, draining lymph nodes, adjacent tissues. TCRdb redid the calling of the multiplex PCR reads with MiXCR, one entry per CDR3 protein. The table records about 230,000 distinct CDR3 sequences, roughly 32% of them present only once. The lymph nodes were axillary draining lymph nodes from breast cancer patients. Sample: axillary lymph node tissue. The receptors derive from a female donor with breast cancer. Some clones in this sample may be carry-over from other donors' samples.

Of note for this clonotype: This is likely a read error, given that the CDR3 carries no conserved phenylalanine or tryptophan at its end. The V gene is TRBV10-3, the J gene TRBJ2-3; TRBD2 aligns across 7 bases. Germline lookup yields CDR1 ENHRY and CDR2 SYGVKD. Germline trimming cut 4 bases from V and 0 bases from J; bases unmatched to any gene: 10. The CDR3 has 17 residues. CDR3 region: CAISGYISGPSTDTQYL. CDR3 in DNA: TGTGCCATCAGTGGGTACATTAGCGGGCCGAGCACAGATACGCAGTATCTT.

This clonotype was seen a few times. Given a much more abundant clone one base away, this may be a read error. The rearrangement links TRBV20-1 to TRBJ2-5; possibly TRBD2 for D (5 bases). The CDR3 totals 14 residues. Trimming removed 0 bases at V and 7 bases at J, with 15 bases between. Germline V CDR1 and CDR2: DFQATT, SNEGSKA (reference sequence). This chain's CDR3 is CSARDLAGLATQYF. CDR3 sequence (DNA): TGCAGTGCTAGAGATTTGGCGGGCCTAGCGACCCAGTACTTC.

The table lists this clonotype with many counts. V gene TRBV6-2 or TRBV6-3 combines with J gene TRBJ1-5; D is undetermined. Germline loops: CDR1 MNHEY, CDR2 SVGEGT. With 5 bases removed from V and 4 bases from J, the gap between germline ends came to 6 bases. CDR3 size: 12 residues. CDR3 DNA sequence: TGTGCCAGCAGTGAGGGAAATCAGCCCCAGCATTTT. Encoded protein: CASSEGNQPQHF.

This clonotype came up many times. DNA of the CDR3: TGTGCCTGGAGTAACCCCCGGGACAGGGCCAACTATGGCTACACCTTC. Amino acid sequence: CAWSNPRDRANYGYTF. The chain couples TRBV30 to TRBJ1-2, with 9 bases lining up with TRBD1. V trimming: 2 bases; J trimming: 2 bases; junction bases outside the gene matches: 9. This CDR3 region has 16 residues. Germline values: CDR1 GTSNPN, CDR2 SVGIG (reference sequence).

There are many counts of this clonotype. The rearrangement uses TRBV6-5 and TRBJ2-3; 9 nucleotides line up with TRBD2. This CDR3 is built from 17 residues. The trim removed 5 bases at V and 3 bases at J, leaving 12 bases unmatched. Germline CDR1 and CDR2: MNHEY and SVGAGI. The CDR3 loop is CASSPGGSGRGTDTQYF. The CDR3, as DNA: TGTGCCAGCAGTCCTGGGGGTAGCGGGAGAGGGACAGATACGCAGTATTTT.

Of note for this clonotype: A much larger clone differs from this one at a single base, so this may be a read error. This sequence joins TRBV11-2 and TRBJ2-1; 10 nucleotides align to TRBD2. This CDR3 has 15 residues. CDR1 and CDR2 from the germline V gene are SGHAT and FQNNGV. Unmatched junction bases numbered 7, after V lost 1 base and J lost 10 bases. The CDR3 nucleotides are TGTGCCAGCAGCTTAGTTAGCGGGAGGATTGGGGAGCAGTTCTTC. It specifies CASSLVSGRIGEQFF.

This clonotype was counted many times. This chain connects TRBV25-1 to TRBJ1-6, with TRBD1 matching 9 bases. Germline V gene data show CDR1 as MGHDK and CDR2 as SYGVNS. This CDR3 is built from 15 residues. Unmatched junction bases numbered 9, after V lost 7 bases and J lost 8 bases. The CDR3 nucleotides read TGTGCCAGCACACCGGGACAGGGTAGTTATTCACCCCTCCACTTT. Translation gives CASTPGQGSYSPLHF.

At least ten counts were recorded for this clonotype. This sequence joins TRBV19 and TRBJ2-5, with 14 bases identical to TRBD2. Germline CDR1 LNHDA, CDR2 SQIVND (reference sequence). This CDR3 region has 15 residues. The V segment lost 6 bases and the J segment 3 bases; nucleotides outside the gene matches: 3. The CDR3: CASRPGLAGEETQYF. The CDR3 DNA is TGTGCCAGTAGGCCGGGACTAGCGGGAGAAGAGACCCAGTACTTC.

This clonotype was seen at least ten times. The CDR3 DNA reads as TGCAGTGCTAGAGAAACTAGCGGGAGAGTATACGAGCAGTACTTC. It codes for CSARETSGRVYEQYF. The chain links TRBV20-1 to TRBJ2-7; 11 nucleotides align to TRBD2. V was clipped by 0 bases and J by 4 bases; unmatched bases: 5. The germline V gene encodes CDR1 DFQATT and CDR2 SNEGSKA (reference sequence). This CDR3 contains 15 residues.

The V gene is TRBV2, the J gene TRBJ2-5; TRBD1 is a possible D gene (5 bases). This CDR3 is built from 16 residues. V lost 7 bases and J 3 bases, leaving 21 bases between the germline ends. Germline V lookup: CDR1 SNHLY, CDR2 FYNNEI. The CDR3 bases are TGTGCCAGCAAGGCGTCAGGGCTACGGGTGGAAGAGACCCAGTACTTC. This translates into CASKASGLRVEETQYF. Full variable domain (rest looked up from reference TRBV2 and TRBJ2-5): EPEVTQTPSHQVTQMGQEVILRCVPISNHLYFYWYRQILGQKVEFLVSFYNNEISEKSEIFDDQFSVERPDGSNFTLKIRSTKLEDSAMYFCASKASGLRVEETQYFGPGTRLLVL.

On this clonotype: Sequence at one end of the junction differs from germline and may be a read error. The J gene is TRBJ1-4, the V gene TRBV25-1, with unresolved D. Germline V gives CDR1 MGHDK, CDR2 SYGVNS. There are 13 residues in the CDR3. The CDR3 region has the DNA TGTGCCAGCAGTGAATGGGGTAATGAGAAACTGTATTTT. It is translated as CASSEWGNEKLYF.

There are many counts of this clonotype. The J gene is TRBJ2-5, the V gene TRBV5-1; TRBD1 agrees at 11 bases. CDR3 size: 17 residues. Germline V CDR1 and CDR2: SGHRS, YFSETQ. J was trimmed by 2 bases and V by 3 bases; bases with no gene match: 9. The CDR3 DNA reads TGCGCCAGCAGCTCGGGGGGGACAGGGGGTTATCAAGAGACCCAGTACTTC. Translating gives CASSSGGTGGYQETQYF.

This clonotype was counted many times. The CDR3 loop is CASSLGTSGRSYNEQFF. The CDR3 DNA reads TGTGCCAGCAGCTTAGGTACTAGCGGGAGGTCCTACAATGAGCAGTTCTTC. The chain links TRBV7-9 to TRBJ2-1, with 12 nucleotides matching TRBD2. The CDR3 sequence is 17 residues long. Germline V gene data show CDR1 as SEHNR and CDR2 as FQNEAQ (reference sequence). Trimming removed 1 base from V and 1 base from J; junction bases left unmatched: 2.

This clonotype was counted many times. The V and J genes are TRBV7-3 and TRBJ2-3; TRBD1 might be the D (6 bases). CDR1 is SGHTA, CDR2 FQGTGA, per germline. V shed 1 base and J shed 1 base, with 9 bases lying between them. This CDR3 has 15 residues. The CDR3 DNA is TGTGCCAGCAGCTTAAGTCAGGGGCGCACAGATACGCAGTATTTT. It encodes CASSLSQGRTDTQYF. Full variable domain (remainder filled in from reference TRBV7-3 and TRBJ2-3): GAGVSQTPSNKVTEKGKYVELRCDPISGHTALYWYRQSLGQGPEFLIYFQGTGAADDSGLPNDRFFAVRPEGSVSTLKIQRTERGDSAVYLCASSLSQGRTDTQYFGPGTRLTVL.

This clonotype has ten or more counts. This chain uses TRBV5-1 with TRBJ2-6; D is uncertain. CDR3 length equals 14 residues. Trimming stripped 0 bases from V and 4 bases from J, with 5 bases between. The V gene's germline CDR1 is SGHRS and CDR2 YFSETQ. The CDR3 DNA reads TGCGCCAGCAGCTTGGTAGGCGGGGCCAACGTCCTGACTTTC. Protein sequence: CASSLVGGANVLTF.

This clonotype showed up just a few times. A much larger clone differs by one base, so this may be a read error. V is TRBV11-1 and J is TRBJ2-3; D is ambiguous. The germline V gene has CDR1 SGHAT and CDR2 FQDESV (reference sequence). CDR3 length: 15 residues. Trimming removed 2 bases at V and 2 bases at J, with 11 bases between. This CDR3 reads CASSLSPYPTDTQYF. DNA of the CDR3: TGTGCCAGCAGCTTAAGTCCATACCCCACAGATACGCAGTATTTT.

This clonotype was recorded many times. This chain uses TRBV7-2 with TRBJ2-7, with TRBD2 matching 7 bases. There are 14 residues in the CDR3. The V gene end was trimmed by 2 bases and the J gene end by 3 bases; junction bases not matched to a gene: 4. Germline CDR1 and CDR2: SGHTA and FQGNSA. This CDR3 is CASSLFASGYEQYF. The CDR3 coding sequence is TGTGCCAGCAGCTTATTCGCTAGCGGCTACGAGCAGTACTTC.

This clonotype has a count of ten or more. As DNA, the CDR3 is TGTGCCAGCAGCGTAGCAGGGACTAGCGGGAGCCGGTCAACCTACAATGAGCAGTTCTTC. Encoded protein: CASSVAGTSGSRSTYNEQFF. This chain connects TRBV9 to TRBJ2-1; 14 positions match TRBD2. CDR1 and CDR2 (germline): SGDLS, YYNGEE. CDR3 length: 20 residues. After removal of 0 bases from V and 2 bases from J, the junction contained 10 bases not matched to a gene.

In its sample, this clonotype was seen many times. The chain's CDR3 is CASSLVYPQAGGANVLTF. In DNA form, the CDR3 reads TGTGCCAGCAGCTTAGTTTACCCTCAAGCGGGTGGGGCCAACGTCCTGACTTTC. This chain connects TRBV7-2 to TRBJ2-6, with a tentative D call TRBD2 (6 bases). Trimming pared 1 base from V and 3 bases from J, leaving 16 bases between. Germline lookup yields CDR1 SGHTA and CDR2 FQGNSA. The CDR3 loop spans 18 amino acids.

To note about this clonotype: A much larger clone is a single base away; this may be a read error. CDR3 sequence reads: CASTPGTSALGETQYF. CDR3 nucleotide sequence: TGTGCCAGCACTCCCGGGACTAGCGCATTGGGGGAGACCCAGTACTTC. V is TRBV11-2 and J is TRBJ2-5; 10 nucleotides match TRBD2. This CDR3 contains 16 residues. The germline CDR1 and CDR2 sequences are SGHAT and FQNNGV. Trimming cost V 7 bases and J 5 bases; bases outside gene matches: 13.

Of note for this clonotype: A read error may explain this, as a much larger clone is one base away. The genes are TRBV27 and TRBJ2-3; D possibly corresponds to TRBD1 (5 bases). The end of the DNA is better explained by TRBJ1-5, so the J call may be wrong. Germline CDR1 is MNHEY and CDR2 is SMNVEV (reference sequence). This CDR3 is built from 15 residues. CDR3 nucleotide sequence: TGTGCCAGCAGTCCCCGGGACTCTTACACAGATACGCAGCATTTT. It encodes CASSPRDSYTDTQHF.

This clonotype was counted at least ten times. CDR3 sequence reads: CASSLLGRNGDEQFF. The CDR3 DNA reads as TGTGCCAGCAGCCTTTTGGGGAGGAACGGCGATGAGCAGTTCTTC. The chain uses TRBV12-3 or TRBV12-4 and TRBJ2-1; TRBD2 might be the D (6 bases). CDR3 length: 15 amino acids. Trimming shortened V by 6 bases and J by 8 bases, and 20 bases separated the two germline ends.

The chain carries TRBV7-2 and TRBJ2-6; D might be TRBD1 or TRBD2, each matching 5 bases. The CDR3 extends over 15 amino acids. Germline V CDR1 and CDR2: SGHTA, FQGNSA. V lost 8 bases to trimming and J lost 1 base, with 12 bases between them. In nucleotides, the CDR3 is TGTGCCAGCCTGGGACGTGATTCTGGGGCCAACGTCCTGACTTTC. Its translation is CASLGRDSGANVLTF. The variable domain in full, completed from reference TRBV7-2 and TRBJ2-6, reads GAGVSQSPSNKVTEKGKDVELRCDPISGHTALYWYRQSLGQGLEFLIYFQGNSAPDKSGLPSDRFSAERTGGSVSTLTIQRTQQEDSAVYLCASLGRDSGANVLTFGAGSRLTVL.